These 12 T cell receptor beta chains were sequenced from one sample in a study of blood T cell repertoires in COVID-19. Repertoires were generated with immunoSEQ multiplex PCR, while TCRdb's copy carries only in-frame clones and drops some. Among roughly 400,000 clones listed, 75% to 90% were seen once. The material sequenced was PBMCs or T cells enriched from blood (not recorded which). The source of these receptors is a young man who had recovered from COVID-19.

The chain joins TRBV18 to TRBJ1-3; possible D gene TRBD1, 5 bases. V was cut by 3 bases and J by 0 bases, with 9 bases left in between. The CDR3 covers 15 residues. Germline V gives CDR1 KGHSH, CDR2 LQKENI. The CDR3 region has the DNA TGTGCCAGCTCACCGACAGAGAGCTCTGGAAACACCATATATTTT. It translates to CASSPTESSGNTIYF.

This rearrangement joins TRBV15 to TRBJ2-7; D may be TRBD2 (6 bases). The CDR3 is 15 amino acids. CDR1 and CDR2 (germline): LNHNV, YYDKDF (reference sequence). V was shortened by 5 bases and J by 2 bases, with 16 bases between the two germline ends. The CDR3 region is CATSLEEGSAYEQYF. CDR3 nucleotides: TGTGCCACCAGCCTAGAGGAGGGAAGTGCCTACGAGCAGTACTTC.

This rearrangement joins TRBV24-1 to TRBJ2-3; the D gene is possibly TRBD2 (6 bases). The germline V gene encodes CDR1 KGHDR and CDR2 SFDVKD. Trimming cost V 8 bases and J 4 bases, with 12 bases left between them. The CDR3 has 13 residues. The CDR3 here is CATTRGGSDTQYF. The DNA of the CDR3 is TGTGCCACCACTCGGGGAGGCTCAGATACGCAGTATTTT.

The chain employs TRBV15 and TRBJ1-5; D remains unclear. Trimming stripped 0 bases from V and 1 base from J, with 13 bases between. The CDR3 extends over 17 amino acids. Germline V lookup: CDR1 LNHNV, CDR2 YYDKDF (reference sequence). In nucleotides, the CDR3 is TGTGCCACCAGCAGAGATCCGGTGCCACCAAGCAATCAGCCCCAGCATTTT. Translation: CATSRDPVPPSNQPQHF.

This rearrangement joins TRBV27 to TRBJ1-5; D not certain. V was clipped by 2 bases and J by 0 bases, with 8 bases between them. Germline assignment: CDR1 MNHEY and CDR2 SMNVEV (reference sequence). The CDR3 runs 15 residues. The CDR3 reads CASSLEPGSNQPQHF. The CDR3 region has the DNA TGTGCCAGCAGTTTAGAGCCCGGTAGCAATCAGCCCCAGCATTTT.

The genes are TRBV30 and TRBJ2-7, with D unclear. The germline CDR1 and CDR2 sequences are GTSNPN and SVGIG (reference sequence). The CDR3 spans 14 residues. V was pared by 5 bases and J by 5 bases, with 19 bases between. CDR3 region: CAWALGLVADEQYF. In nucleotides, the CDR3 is TGTGCCTGGGCCCTCGGTCTAGTAGCAGACGAGCAGTACTTC.

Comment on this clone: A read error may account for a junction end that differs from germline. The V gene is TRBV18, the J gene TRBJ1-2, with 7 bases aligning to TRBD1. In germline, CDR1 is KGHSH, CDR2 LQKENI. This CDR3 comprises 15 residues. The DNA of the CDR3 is TGTGCCAGCTCACCTTCCGGGGGACAGACAACATCCATGATCTTC. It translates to CASSPSGGQTTSMIF.

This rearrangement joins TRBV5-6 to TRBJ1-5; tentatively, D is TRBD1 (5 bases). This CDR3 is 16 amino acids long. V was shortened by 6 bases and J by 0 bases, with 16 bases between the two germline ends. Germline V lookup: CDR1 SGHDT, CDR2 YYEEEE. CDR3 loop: CASTLGRGYSNQPQHF. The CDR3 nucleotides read TGTGCCAGCACCCTGGGTAGGGGCTATAGCAATCAGCCCCAGCATTTT.

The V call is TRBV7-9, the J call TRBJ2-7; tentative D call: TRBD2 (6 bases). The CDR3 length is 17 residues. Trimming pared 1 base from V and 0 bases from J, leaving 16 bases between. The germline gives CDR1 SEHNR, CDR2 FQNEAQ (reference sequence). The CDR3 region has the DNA TGTGCCAGCAGCTTAGGGGTTTCGGGGGAGGTCTCCTACGAGCAGTACTTC. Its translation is CASSLGVSGEVSYEQYF.

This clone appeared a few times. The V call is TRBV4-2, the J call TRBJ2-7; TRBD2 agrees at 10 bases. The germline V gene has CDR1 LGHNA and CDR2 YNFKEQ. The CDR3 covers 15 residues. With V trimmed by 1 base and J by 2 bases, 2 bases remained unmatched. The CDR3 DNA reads TGTGCCAGCAGCCAAGGGACTAGCGGCCCCTACGAGCAGTACTTC. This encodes CASSQGTSGPYEQYF.

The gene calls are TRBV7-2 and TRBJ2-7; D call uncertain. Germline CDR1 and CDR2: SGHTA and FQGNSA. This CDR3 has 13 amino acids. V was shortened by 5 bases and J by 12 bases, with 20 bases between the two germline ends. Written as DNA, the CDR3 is TGTGCCAGCAGCCCAGTGGTGGCCCACCCTCCGTACTTC. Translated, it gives CASSPVVAHPPYF.

CDR3 loop: CSAWGQGGLHF. CDR3 DNA: TGCAGTGCTTGGGGACAGGGAGGTCTCCACTTT. The chain couples TRBV20-1 to TRBJ1-6; 9 nucleotides match TRBD1. The CDR3 contains 11 residues. The V gene's germline CDR1 is DFQATT and CDR2 SNEGSKA (reference sequence). V lost 5 bases and J lost 16; bases outside the gene matches: 6.